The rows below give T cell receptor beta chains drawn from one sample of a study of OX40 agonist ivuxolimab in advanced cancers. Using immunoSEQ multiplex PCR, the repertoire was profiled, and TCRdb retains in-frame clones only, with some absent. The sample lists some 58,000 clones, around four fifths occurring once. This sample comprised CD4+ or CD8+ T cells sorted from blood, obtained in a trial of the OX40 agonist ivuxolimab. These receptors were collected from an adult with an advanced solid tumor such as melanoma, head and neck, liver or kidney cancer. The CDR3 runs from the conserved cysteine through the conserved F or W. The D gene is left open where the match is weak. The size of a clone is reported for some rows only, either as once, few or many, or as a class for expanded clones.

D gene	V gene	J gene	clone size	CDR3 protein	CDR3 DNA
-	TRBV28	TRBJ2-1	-	CASSFDGAYNEQFF	TGTGCCAGCAGTTTCGACGGAGCCTACAATGAGCAGTTCTTC
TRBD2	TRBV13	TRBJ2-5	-	CASSKRGLAAQETQYF	TGTGCCAGCAGCAAAAGGGGACTAGCGGCCCAAGAGACCCAGTACTTC
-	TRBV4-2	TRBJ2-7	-	CASSQGLGYEQYF	TGTGCCAGCAGCCAGGGACTGGGCTACGAGCAGTACTTC
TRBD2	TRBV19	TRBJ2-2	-	CASEILAGDTGELFF	TGTGCCAGCGAGATTCTGGCGGGAGACACCGGGGAGCTGTTTTTT
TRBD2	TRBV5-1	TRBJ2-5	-	CASSGASGSGETQYF	TGCGCCAGCAGCGGGGCTAGCGGGAGCGGGGAGACCCAGTACTTC
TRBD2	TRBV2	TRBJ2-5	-	CASCDPGLARQETQYF	TGTGCCAGCTGTGATCCCGGACTAGCACGTCAAGAGACCCAGTACTTC
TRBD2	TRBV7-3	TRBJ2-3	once	CASSLNPGLAGDTQYF	TGTGCCAGCAGCTTAAACCCGGGACTAGCGGGAGATACGCAGTATTTT
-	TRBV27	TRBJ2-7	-	CASSPLRTAYEQYF	TGTGCCAGCAGTCCATTAAGGACAGCTTACGAGCAGTACTTC
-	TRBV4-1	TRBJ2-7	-	CASSPDRASAEQYF	TGCGCCAGCAGCCCAGACCGGGCCAGTGCCGAGCAGTACTTC
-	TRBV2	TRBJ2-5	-	CASSGRDKQETQYF	TGTGCCAGCAGTGGGCGGGACAAACAAGAGACCCAGTACTTC
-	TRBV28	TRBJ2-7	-	CASMRTVYYEQYF	TGTGCCAGCATGAGGACAGTCTACTACGAGCAGTACTTC
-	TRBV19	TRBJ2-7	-	CASSMVASEQYF	TGTGCCAGTAGTATGGTAGCATCCGAGCAGTACTTC
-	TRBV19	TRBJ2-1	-	CASSIWGGPSSYNEQFF	TGTGCCAGTAGTATTTGGGGGGGGCCCAGCTCCTACAATGAGCAGTTCTTC
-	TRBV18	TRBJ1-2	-	CASSENPSASPYGYTF	TGTGCCAGCTCCGAAAACCCATCGGCGAGCCCCTATGGCTACACCTTC